This T cell receptor (beta chain) was documented in a study of CD8 T cells in Susac syndrome. Sequencing of TCR beta was performed on blood CD8+ and CD4+ T cells. While CD8+ and CD4+ T cells were isolated negatively, TEMRA cells were enriched by FACS. Per the germline V gene, CDR1 is SGHNT and CDR2 is YYREEE (reference sequence). Trimming left V 3 bases short and J 1 base short, with 8 bases between. The CDR3 runs to 13 residues. An amount of RNA that ranged from roughly 0.5 to 1 ug was reverse transcribed with random hexamers. Coverage of TCR beta CDR3 amplification by immunoSEQ multiplex PCR extended to 54 Vbeta and 13 Jbeta. Each CDR3 protein gets one entry after TCRdb re-called the immunoSEQ multiplex PCR reads with MiXCR. The sample contains 140,000 to 150,000 distinct CDR3 sequences, roughly 94% of which appear only once.

The sample comprised CD4+ T cells from PBMCs. The receptor was isolated from a human donor in good health. This chain connects TRBV5-4 to TRBJ2-7, with a possible D match to TRBD2 (5 bases). The CDR3 protein is CASSSRTSYEQYF. The DNA of the CDR3 is TGTGCCAGCAGCTCTAGGACTTCCTACGAGCAGTACTTC.